This record covers a single T cell receptor beta chain. This clone has only one observation. Its recognized antigen is unknown. No much larger clonotype is one base removed from it; base qualities were not supplied. Whole blood was collected in K2EDTA tubes by collaborating institutions according to the institutions' own protocols. For TCRbeta analysis, collaborators shipped samples in one of three forms: frozen whole blood, isolated PBMCs, or DNA extracted from either of those sample types. TCRbeta CDR3 regions were amplified from genomic DNA using the immunoSEQ Assay, a bias-controlled multiplex PCR. Regarding the original processing steps: Nucleated cell counts per sample were estimated from amplification of reference gene primers within the assay. To quantify the absolute abundance of each unique TCRbeta CDR3 rearrangement, sequence reads were collapsed and filtered. For each sample, productive Simpson clonality was calculated by taking the square root of Simpson's diversity index across productive rearrangements. TCRdb obtained this table from immuneACCESS and retained in-frame rearrangements with V and J assigned. These tables miss some clones; where compared with another copy, unresolved V genes account for less than half of the shortfall, and the remainder is unexplained. For V, J and clone size, that table is used; D and trimming come from the DNA. The sample table shows over 130,000 clones, and 75% to 85% are seen once. Clones ranked in the top ten supply roughly 4.7% of the sample.

The data stem from a study of blood T cell repertoires in COVID-19 (dated by TCRdb to 2020 to 2021). About the investigation overall: Samples from collaborators originated in the United States, Italy and Spain and spanned both the acute and convalescent phases of COVID-19. The material from the prospective study consisted of cDNA or gDNA derived from T cells, B-cell-depleted T cells, or PBMCs. The dataset comprised deeply sampled blood TCRbeta repertoires from subjects exposed to, actively infected with, or recovered from COVID-19. A freely available public database, intended as a resource for researchers studying the immune response to SARS-CoV-2, is where the repertoires were released. Samples came from the ongoing ImmuneRACE study (first 160 participants) plus 1,254 subjects from 6 global collaborators. A de-identified subject ID, COVID-19 status, age in years and sex were almost always included in the sample metadata. HLA class I and class II types, where available, came from metadata supplied by the sample provider rather than from assay-based typing.

Broad study findings and their caveats: How much clinical and demographic metadata was included differed by source and by participant, and the metadata was provided uncurated.

Its CDR3 holds 16 amino acids, cysteine through phenylalanine. Solely the CDR3 DNA is kept, with 48 bases framed from the first base. Sequenced input: peripheral blood. The V and J genes are TRBV21-1 and TRBJ2-1; the table's D call TRBD1 went unverified against the DNA. TRBV21-1 is classified as a pseudogene. The receptor's source is a woman aged 80 or over with active or convalescent COVID-19. At the DNA level, the sequence is TGTGCCAGCAGCAAAGAGTTCAGGGTAATCCGTGGTGAGCAGTTCTTC. This is translated as CASSKEFRVIRGEQFF.